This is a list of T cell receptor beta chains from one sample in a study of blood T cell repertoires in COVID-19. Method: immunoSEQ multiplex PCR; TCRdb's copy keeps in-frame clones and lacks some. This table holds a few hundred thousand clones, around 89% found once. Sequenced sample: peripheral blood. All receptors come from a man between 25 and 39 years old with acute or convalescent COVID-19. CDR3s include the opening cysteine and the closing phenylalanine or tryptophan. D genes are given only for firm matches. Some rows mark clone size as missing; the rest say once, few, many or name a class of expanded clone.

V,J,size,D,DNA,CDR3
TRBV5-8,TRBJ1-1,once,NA,TGTGCCAGCAGCTTCAGGGGCTTCAACACTGAAGCTTTCTTT,CASSFRGFNTEAFF
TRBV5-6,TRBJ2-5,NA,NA,TGTGCCAGCTCTCCGGGAGCCGAGACCCAGTACTTC,CASSPGAETQYF
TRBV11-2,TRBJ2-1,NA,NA,TGTGCCAGCAGCCGTGGACTGACCCCGGGCAATGAGCAGTTCTTC,CASSRGLTPGNEQFF
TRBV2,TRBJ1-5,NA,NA,TGTGCCAGCAGTGAGGATAAACTACTGGGTCAGCCCCAGCATTTT,CASSEDKLLGQPQHF
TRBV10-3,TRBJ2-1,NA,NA,TGTGCCATCAGTGCTCAAGACTCAAACAATGAGCAGTTCTTC,CAISAQDSNNEQFF
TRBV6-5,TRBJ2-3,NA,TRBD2,TGTGCCAGCAGTCTAGCGGGAGGGATCACAGATACGCAGTATTTT,CASSLAGGITDTQYF
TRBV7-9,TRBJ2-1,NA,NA,TGTGCCAGCAGTCACCCCCCAGAGACTGGGAATGAGCAGTTCTTC,CASSHPPETGNEQFF
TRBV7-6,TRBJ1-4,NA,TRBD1,TGTGCCAGCAGCTCCAGACAGGGCCTGAATGAAAAACTGTTTTTT,CASSSRQGLNEKLFF
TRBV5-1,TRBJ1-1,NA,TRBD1,TGCGCCAGCAGCAGGACAGGGGTCGACACTGAAGCTTTCTTT,CASSRTGVDTEAFF
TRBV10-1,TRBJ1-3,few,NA,TGCGCCAGCCTCAGGTTCTCTGGAAACACCATATATTTT,CASLRFSGNTIYF
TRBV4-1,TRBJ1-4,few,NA,TGCGCCAGCAGCCAAGCCCCCGTTGAAAAACTGTTTTTT,CASSQAPVEKLFF
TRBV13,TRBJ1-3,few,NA,TGTGCCAGCAGCCCTCCAGGTACCCACTCCTCTGGAAACACCATATATTTT,CASSPPGTHSSGNTIYF
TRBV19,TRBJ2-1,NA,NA,TGTGCCACTAGTCCTCAGGCGGGCCCTTACAATGAGCAGTTCTTC,CATSPQAGPYNEQFF
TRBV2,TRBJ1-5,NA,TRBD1,TGTGCCAGCAGTCAAGACAGGGGAGGCAATCAGCCCCAGCATTTT,CASSQDRGGNQPQHF
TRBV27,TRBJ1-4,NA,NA,TGTGCCAGCACCCCCCGAGCAGGGGATAATAATGAAAAACTGTTTTTT,CASTPRAGDNNEKLFF
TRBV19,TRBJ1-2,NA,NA,TGTGCCAGTACTATGACTCTTCCTAGCGGTGGCTACACCTTC,CASTMTLPSGGYTF
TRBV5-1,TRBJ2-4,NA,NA,TGCGCCAGCAGCTTGGAGGGCAGGGTTGAAAACATTCAGTACTTC,CASSLEGRVENIQYF
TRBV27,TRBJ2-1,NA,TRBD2,TGTGCCAGCAATTTTCGGACTAGCGGGTTCAATGAGCAGTTCTTC,CASNFRTSGFNEQFF
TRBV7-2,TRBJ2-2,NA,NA,TGTGCCAGCAGCGGAGACACCGGGGAGCTGTTTTTT,CASSGDTGELFF
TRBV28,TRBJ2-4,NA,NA,TGTGCCGCGGGGTGGGCCAAAAACATTCAGTACTTC,CAAGWAKNIQYF
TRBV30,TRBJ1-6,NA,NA,TGTGCCTGGAGTGTTGCCCGGGATGTTCCCCTCCACTTT,CAWSVARDVPLHF
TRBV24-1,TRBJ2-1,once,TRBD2,TGTGCCACCTCCTCGGGGGGAATCAATGAGCAGTTCTTC,CATSSGGINEQFF
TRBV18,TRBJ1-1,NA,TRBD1,TGTGCCAGCTCTGGAGGACAGGGGAACACTGAAGCTTTCTTT,CASSGGQGNTEAFF
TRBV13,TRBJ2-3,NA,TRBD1,TGTGCCAGCAGCCGACTTCTCCTCACAGGGGCGCGGACAGATACGCAGTATTTT,CASSRLLLTGARTDTQYF
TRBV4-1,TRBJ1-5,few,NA,TGCGCCAGCAGCCAAACGGGAGCTAGGGGCCCTCAGCCCCAGCATTTT,CASSQTGARGPQPQHF
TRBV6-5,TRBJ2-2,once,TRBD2,TGTGCCAGCAGCCTAGCGGGGGTCACCGGGGAGCTGTTTTTT,CASSLAGVTGELFF
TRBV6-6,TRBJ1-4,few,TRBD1,TGTGCCAGCAGCCCCAGGGGGGAAAAACTGTTTTTT,CASSPRGEKLFF
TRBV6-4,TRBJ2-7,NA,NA,TGTGCCAGCAGAAAAGAACATGAGGGAACCTACGAGCAGTACTTC,CASRKEHEGTYEQYF
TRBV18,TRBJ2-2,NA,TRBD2,TGTGCCAGCTCATCCACTAGCGGGGGAATTAACACCGGGGAGCTGTTTTTT,CASSSTSGGINTGELFF
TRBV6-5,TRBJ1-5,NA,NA,TGTGCCAGCAGTTACTCCCGTCTGAGCAATCAGCCCCAGCATTTT,CASSYSRLSNQPQHF
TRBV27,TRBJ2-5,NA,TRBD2,TGTGCCAGCAGTTTACAGTCTAGCGGGAGGGCAGAGACCCAGTACTTC,CASSLQSSGRAETQYF
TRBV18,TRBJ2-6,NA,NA,TGTGCCAGCTCACCCTCGGTGGCAGGGGGACTTTTAGGGGCCAACGTCCTGACTTTC,CASSPSVAGGLLGANVLTF
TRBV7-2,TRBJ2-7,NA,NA,TGTGCCAGCAGCAAACAACAGGGTTACGAGCAGTACTTC,CASSKQQGYEQYF
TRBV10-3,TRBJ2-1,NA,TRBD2,TGTGCCATCAGTGAGAGAATCACTAGCGGTTACAATGAGCAGTTCTTC,CAISERITSGYNEQFF
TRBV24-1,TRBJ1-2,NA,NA,TGTGCCACCAGTGACATTACAGGCTATGGCTACACCTTC,CATSDITGYGYTF
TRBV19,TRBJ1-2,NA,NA,TGTGCCAGTAGTATATTCGGTCGGTCTTATGGCTACACCTTC,CASSIFGRSYGYTF
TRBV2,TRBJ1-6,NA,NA,TGTGCCAGCAGTGAAGCGCTGGGACACTATAATTCACCCCTCCACTTT,CASSEALGHYNSPLHF
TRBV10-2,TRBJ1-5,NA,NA,TGCGCCAGCAGGGCGGGTGGCCAGCCCCAGCATTTT,CASRAGGQPQHF
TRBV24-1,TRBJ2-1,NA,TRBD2,TGTGCCACCAGTGACAAGTGGCGGGAGTTTGAGCAGTTCTTC,CATSDKWREFEQFF
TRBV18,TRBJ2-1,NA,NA,TGTGCCAGCTCACCACCGTCAAGGGAGCGGGAGTTCTTC,CASSPPSREREFF
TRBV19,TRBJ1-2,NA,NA,TGTGCCAGTTTCCAACACAGGGTAGGGGCTAACTATGGCTACACCTTC,CASFQHRVGANYGYTF
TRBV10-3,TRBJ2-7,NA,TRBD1,TGTGCCATCAGGGACAGGGATACCTCCTACGAGCAGTACTTC,CAIRDRDTSYEQYF
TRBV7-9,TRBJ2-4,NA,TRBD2,TGTGCCAGCAGCCGATGGGCCACGGGCAGCGGGGGATTAGTAAACATTCAGTACTTC,CASSRWATGSGGLVNIQYF
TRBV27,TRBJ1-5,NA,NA,TGTGCCAGCAGTTTTGGGGGGGGTATTCAGCCCCAGCATTTT,CASSFGGGIQPQHF
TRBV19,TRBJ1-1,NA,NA,TGTGCCAGTAGTAAGACAGGAAAGAACACTGAAGCTTTCTTT,CASSKTGKNTEAFF
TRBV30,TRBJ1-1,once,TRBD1,TGTGCCTGGGGAAGGGCAGGGGGCAACCGGGAAGCTTTCTTT,CAWGRAGGNREAFF
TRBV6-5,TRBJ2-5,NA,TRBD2,TGTGCCAGCAGTTACGATCTAGCGGGAGGGGAGACCCAGTACTTC,CASSYDLAGGETQYF
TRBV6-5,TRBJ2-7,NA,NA,TGTGCCAGCAGTATTGACCCGGGACAAGGGTACGAGCAGTACTTC,CASSIDPGQGYEQYF
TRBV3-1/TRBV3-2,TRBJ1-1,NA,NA,TGTGCCAGCAGCCAAGAGTATGGGCTAATGAACACTGAAGCTTTCTTT,CASSQEYGLMNTEAFF
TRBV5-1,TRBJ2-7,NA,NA,TGCGCCAGCAGCTTGGGTAGCTGGTACGAGCAGTACTTC,CASSLGSWYEQYF
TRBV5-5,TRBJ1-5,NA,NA,TGTGCCAGCAGCTTGGGACACGGCGGGGGCAATCAGCCCCAGCATTTT,CASSLGHGGGNQPQHF
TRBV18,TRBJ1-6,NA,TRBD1,TGTGCCAGCTCACCTCAACAGGGGCCCAATTCACCCCTCCACTTT,CASSPQQGPNSPLHF
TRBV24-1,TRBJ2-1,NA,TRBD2,TGTGCCACCAGTATTCTAGGACTAGCTCTCAATGAGCAGTTCTTC,CATSILGLALNEQFF
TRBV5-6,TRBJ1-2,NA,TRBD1,TGTGCCAGCAGCTTGAGGCAGGGGGATGGCTACACCTTC,CASSLRQGDGYTF
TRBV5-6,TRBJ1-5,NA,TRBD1,TGTGCCAGCAGTCCGACAGGGTTCAACCAGCCCCAGCATTTT,CASSPTGFNQPQHF
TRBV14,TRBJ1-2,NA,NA,TGTGCCAGCAGCCCCTGGGGGGGGCCAAGCCTCTATGGCTACACCTTC,CASSPWGGPSLYGYTF
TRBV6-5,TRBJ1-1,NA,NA,TGTGCCAGCAGTTACTCGTTTAGAGGGTGGACTGAAGCTTTCTTT,CASSYSFRGWTEAFF